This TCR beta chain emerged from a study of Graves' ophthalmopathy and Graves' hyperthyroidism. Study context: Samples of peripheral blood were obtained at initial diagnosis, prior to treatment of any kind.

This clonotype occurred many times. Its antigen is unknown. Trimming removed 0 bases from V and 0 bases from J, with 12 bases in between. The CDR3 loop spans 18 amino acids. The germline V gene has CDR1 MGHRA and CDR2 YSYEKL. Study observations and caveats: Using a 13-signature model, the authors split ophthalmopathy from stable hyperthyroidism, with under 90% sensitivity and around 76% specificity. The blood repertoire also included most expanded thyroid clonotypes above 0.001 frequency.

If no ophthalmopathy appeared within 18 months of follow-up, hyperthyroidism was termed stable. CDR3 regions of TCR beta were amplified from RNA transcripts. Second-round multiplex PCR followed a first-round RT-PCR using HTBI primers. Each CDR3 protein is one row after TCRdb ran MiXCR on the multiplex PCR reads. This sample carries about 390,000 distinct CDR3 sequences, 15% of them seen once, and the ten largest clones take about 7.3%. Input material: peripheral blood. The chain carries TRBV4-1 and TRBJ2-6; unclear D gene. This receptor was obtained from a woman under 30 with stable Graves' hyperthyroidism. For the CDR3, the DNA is TGCGCCAGCAGCCAAGATTTCACGGCAAGCTCTGGGGCCAACGTCCTGACTTTC. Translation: CASSQDFTASSGANVLTF.